This TCR beta chain was sequenced during a study of cytomegalovirus exposure and HLA in healthy donors. 13 Jbeta primers and 60 Vbeta primers were used for the PCR. Using immunoSEQ multiplex PCR, the repertoire was profiled, and TCRdb retains in-frame clones only, with some absent. Of just over 200,000 clones in the sample, around 70% were seen once. The CDR3 consists of 15 residues. CDR1 and CDR2 from the germline V gene are SGHNT and YYREEE (reference sequence). The trim removed 4 bases at V and 1 base at J, leaving 7 bases unmatched. Input material: PBMCs. This clonotype was obtained from a man aged 40-50 years in good health and CMV-seropositive. The chain carries TRBV5-4 and TRBJ2-5, with 7 positions matching TRBD1. The CDR3 is CASSQVDRAQETQYF. As DNA, the CDR3 is TGTGCCAGCAGCCAAGTAGACAGGGCCCAAGAGACCCAGTACTTC.